This T cell receptor beta chain was captured by sequencing in a study of shared clonotypes between healthy human individuals. Germline CDR1 and CDR2: SGHAT and FQNNGV. This CDR3 is 16 amino acids long. The V end was cut by 2 bases, the J end by 7 bases, with 20 bases between. Generated by immunoSEQ multiplex PCR, the TCRdb table keeps only in-frame clones and is missing some. This sample yields millions of clones, of which approximately 95% are seen a single time; 0.13% belongs to the top ten. Whole-study findings and limits: Against clonotypes common to all four donors, non-shared ones had lower generation probabilities.

With respect to this clone: No antigen is known for it.

The V call is TRBV11-2, the J call TRBJ1-2; a weak D match, TRBD1 (6 bases). The sequenced sample was naive CD4+ T cells sorted from blood. Subset reported: CD45RA+ positively selected. The sequence came from a man aged 18 to 29 in good health. The CDR3 here is CASSLSPTQVGAGYTF. CDR3 sequence (DNA): TGTGCCAGCAGCTTATCTCCAACTCAGGTGGGGGCTGGCTACACCTTC.